A selection of T cell receptor beta chains follows, all from one sample in a study. TCRdb analysed the 5' RACE reads with MiXCR anew, one entry per CDR3 protein. The sample yields 52,000 or so distinct CDR3 sequences, less than 25% seen once. Material for sequencing was tumor-infiltrating Tregs sorted from the breast tumor. The receptors here all came from a female donor with breast cancer. The CDR3 runs from the conserved cysteine through the conserved F or W. D genes are given only for firm matches. Part of the rows lack a size; the others show once, few, many or a class for expanded clones.

v_call	clone_size	d_call	j_call	cdr3_nt	cdr3_aa
TRBV28	.	.	TRBJ1-2	TGTGCCAGCAGTCCCCCCGGGAACTATGGCTACACCTTC	CASSPPGNYGYTF
TRBV7-8	once	.	TRBJ1-5	TGTGCCAGCAGCTTTTCGGACAGCAATCAGCCCCAGCATTTT	CASSFSDSNQPQHF
TRBV7-9	.	.	TRBJ2-5	TGTGCCAGCAGCCAGGGGACTCTACAAGAGACCCAGTACTTC	CASSQGTLQETQYF
TRBV28	.	.	TRBJ1-1	TGTGCCAGCAGTTCCCCTAGACGGGAATCTTTCTTT	CASSSPRRESFF
TRBV5-1	.	.	TRBJ2-5	TGCGCCAGCAGCCCAGGAGGCCCAGAGACCCAGTACTTC	CASSPGGPETQYF
TRBV30	few	.	TRBJ1-1	TGTGCCTGGAGTGGCACGTGGACTGAAGCTTTCTTT	CAWSGTWTEAFF
TRBV4-1	few	TRBD2	TRBJ2-1	TGCGCCAGCAGCCAAGACGGGAGGGCGCATTACAATGAGCAGTTCTTC	CASSQDGRAHYNEQFF
TRBV2	few	.	TRBJ2-6	TGTGCCAGCAGTGCCAACTTCTTCTACTCTGGGGCCAACGTCCTGACTTTC	CASSANFFYSGANVLTF
TRBV6-5	few	.	TRBJ1-2	TGTGCCAGCAGTTACGATGGGGTCCTTGACGGCTACACCTTC	CASSYDGVLDGYTF
TRBV24-1	.	.	TRBJ2-1	TGTGCCACCAGACACCTACATGAGCAGTTCTTC	CATRHLHEQFF
TRBV20-1	few	TRBD1	TRBJ1-1	TGCAGTGCTAGGTCCCCGGACAGGGGGTATACTGAAGCTTTCTTT	CSARSPDRGYTEAFF
TRBV2	many	.	TRBJ2-5	TGTGCCAGCAGTGAAATAGTTCGGGAGACCCAGTACTTC	CASSEIVRETQYF
TRBV3-1	.	.	TRBJ1-5	TGTGCCAGCAGCCAGGGGGGCCCTGGTCAGCCCCAGCATTTT	CASSQGGPGQPQHF
TRBV7-3	few	.	TRBJ1-5	TGTGCCAGCGACTTTATTTCTGCAGGGGCGGAGAAGCAAAATCAGCCCCAGCATTTT	CASDFISAGAEKQNQPQHF
TRBV29-1	many	.	TRBJ2-3	TGCAGCGTGAGGGGGTTTAGCACAGATACGCAGTATTTT	CSVRGFSTDTQYF
TRBV11-2	.	TRBD2	TRBJ2-5	TGTGCCAGCAGCGACCACAAGGGACTAGCGGGAGGAGAGACCCAGTACTTC	CASSDHKGLAGGETQYF
TRBV12-3/TRBV12-4	few	TRBD1	TRBJ2-7	TGTGCCAGCAGTTTACGGTCAACAGGGGGGAGCTACGAGCAGTACTTC	CASSLRSTGGSYEQYF
TRBV20-1	many	.	TRBJ1-2	TGCAGTGCTAGATTGTCACAGGGCTATGGCTACACCTTC	CSARLSQGYGYTF
TRBV7-3	many	.	TRBJ2-3	TGTGCCAGCAGCTCATATCTAGGGTCAGATACGCAGTATTTT	CASSSYLGSDTQYF
TRBV20-1	.	TRBD1	TRBJ1-5	TGCAGTGCTAGGAGGGACAGGAGATTCAATCAGCCCCAGCATTTT	CSARRDRRFNQPQHF
TRBV6-5	few	.	TRBJ2-7	TGTGCCAGTGCGAGGGGGAACTCCGATGAGCAGTACTTC	CASARGNSDEQYF
TRBV7-2	few	.	TRBJ1-6	TGTGCCAGCAGCTTAATGTACGGGGGTTCACCCCTCCACTTT	CASSLMYGGSPLHF
TRBV6-2/TRBV6-3	few	TRBD1	TRBJ2-1	TGTGCCAGCAGTTCTATCCGGGACAGGGCACTCAATGAGCAGTTCTTC	CASSSIRDRALNEQFF
TRBV5-1	.	TRBD1	TRBJ1-2	TGCGCCAGCAGCCAATCATTCGACAGGGTCACCTACACCTTC	CASSQSFDRVTYTF
TRBV7-2	few	TRBD2	TRBJ2-1	TGTGCCAGCAGCTTCCGAGCGGGAGGATTTCATGAGCAGTTCTTC	CASSFRAGGFHEQFF
TRBV20-1	many	.	TRBJ2-5	TGCAGTGCTATAACGGCTCAGCGTACGGAGACCCAGTACTTC	CSAITAQRTETQYF
TRBV5-1	medium-sized	.	TRBJ2-3	TGCGCCAGCACCACGGGACTGACTAGCACAGATACGCAGTATTTT	CASTTGLTSTDTQYF
TRBV10-3	.	TRBD1	TRBJ1-4	TGTGCCATCAGTGACCCCGGACAGGGGAAAGCGGAAATACTGTTTTTT	CAISDPGQGKAEILFF